The source of this T cell receptor (beta chain) is a study of blood T cell repertoires in COVID-19. The CDR3 contains 17 residues. J was trimmed by 9 bases and V by 4 bases; bases with no gene match: 14. Germline V gene lookup returns CDR1 SGHRS and CDR2 YFSETQ. TCRdb's copy holds only in-frame clones and misses some; the assay was immunoSEQ multiplex PCR. The sample shows about 480,000 clones, approximately 88% of them seen only once. The chain employs TRBV5-1 and TRBJ2-1, with TRBD2 identical over 12 bases. This receptor was identified in a woman between 50 and 59 years old with COVID-19, enrolled during active disease. The sequencing input was peripheral blood. The CDR3 sequence: CASSTLGLAGSPGEQFF. As DNA, the CDR3 is TGCGCCAGCAGCACCCTCGGACTAGCGGGGAGCCCTGGTGAGCAGTTCTTC.